The next 17 T cell receptor beta chains were all read from a single sample in a study of control samples from healthy donors and cancer patients. Clones were read by immunoSEQ multiplex PCR, and TCRdb kept only the in-frame ones, dropping some. The table records around 82,000 clones, around 87% of them present only once. Sequenced: blood. The source is a man aged 45-65 years in good health.

CDR3 DNA sequence: TGTGCCAGCTTTCCACAGGGAATACTTAGCAATCAGCCCCAGCATTTT. Amino acids: CASFPQGILSNQPQHF. V and J are TRBV6-6 and TRBJ1-5; perhaps TRBD1 as D (6 bases). This CDR3 region has 16 residues. Germline CDR1 reads MNHNY; CDR2 reads SVGAGI (reference sequence). V was clipped by 8 bases and J by 0 bases, with 17 bases between them.

In its sample, this clone was seen once. The chain uses TRBV10-3 and TRBJ1-2; no firm D call. The V gene's germline CDR1 is ENHRY and CDR2 SYGVKD. The CDR3 is made up of 14 amino acids. V lost 0 bases to trimming and J lost 8 bases, with 13 bases between them. The DNA of the CDR3 is TGTGCCATCAGTGAGTCTGGGTCCGGGAGCGGCTACACCTTC. As protein: CAISESGSGSGYTF.

The rearrangement links TRBV25-1 to TRBJ1-1; tentative D call: TRBD1 (5 bases). Looked up from germline, CDR1 is MGHDK and CDR2 is SYGVNS. CDR3 length equals 13 residues. The ends were cut back, 6 bases at V and 5 bases at J, with 13 bases in the middle. The CDR3 protein is CASRDTEDTEAFF. CDR3 DNA: TGTGCCAGCAGGGACACCGAGGATACTGAAGCTTTCTTT.

The chain employs TRBV13 and TRBJ2-1; D might be TRBD1 (6 bases). In germline, CDR1 is PRHDT, CDR2 FYEKMQ (reference sequence). Trimming pared 2 bases from V and 4 bases from J, leaving 12 bases between. The CDR3 spans 15 residues. In nucleotides, the CDR3 is TGTGCCAGCAGCTTATCACAGGGCCGATACAATGAGCAGTTCTTC. Translated: CASSLSQGRYNEQFF.

V is TRBV10-1 and J is TRBJ2-1; D gene uncertain. This CDR3 region has 13 residues. Trimming removed 6 bases from V and 2 bases from J, with 8 bases in between. CDR1 is WNHNN and CDR2 is SYGVQD in the germline V gene (reference sequence). CDR3 in DNA: TGCGCCAGCAGGCGCGGAACCTACAATGAGCAGTTCTTC. Amino acids: CASRRGTYNEQFF.

V gene TRBV4-3 combines with J gene TRBJ2-3; 7 nucleotides match TRBD2. Germline CDR1 is LGHNA and CDR2 is YSLEER. The CDR3 length is 19 residues. The V gene end was trimmed by 1 base and the J gene end by 3 bases; junction bases not matched to a gene: 16. This CDR3 is CASSQASGVAGARTDTQYF. As DNA, the CDR3 is TGCGCCAGCAGCCAAGCGAGCGGGGTGGCGGGAGCGAGGACAGATACGCAGTATTTT.

The rearrangement joins TRBV12-3 or TRBV12-4 to TRBJ2-2; perhaps TRBD2 as D (6 bases). The CDR3 spans 13 residues. Trimming cost V 2 bases and J 9 bases, with 10 bases left between them. The CDR3 spells CASSLKGLWELFF. In DNA form, the CDR3 reads TGTGCCAGCAGTTTAAAGGGACTCTGGGAGCTGTTTTTT.

The V gene is TRBV5-8, the J gene TRBJ1-2, with unresolved D. The CDR3 has 12 amino acids. V dropped 0 bases and J dropped 7 bases, with 7 bases sitting between them. From germline, CDR1 is SGHTS and CDR2 YDEGEE. CDR3 residues: CASSLEGLGYTF. In DNA, the CDR3 is TGTGCCAGCAGCTTGGAAGGGCTTGGCTACACCTTC.

The rearrangement uses TRBV11-2 and TRBJ1-2; possibly TRBD1 for D (6 bases). With 1 base removed from V and 8 bases from J, the gap between germline ends came to 17 bases. The CDR3 has 15 residues. Germline loops: CDR1 SGHAT, CDR2 FQNNGV. CDR3: CASSLAFGGYGGYTF. CDR3 nucleotides: TGTGCCAGCAGCTTAGCCTTCGGGGGCTACGGAGGCTACACCTTC. Based on the CDR3 plus reference TRBV11-2 and TRBJ1-2, the full variable domain is EAGVAQSPRYKIIEKRQSVAFWCNPISGHATLYWYQQILGQGPKLLIQFQNNGVVDDSQLPKDRFSAERLKGVDSTLKIQPAKLEDSAVYLCASSLAFGGYGGYTFGSGTRLTVV.

The V and J genes are TRBV29-1 and TRBJ1-2, with D unclear. Trimming cost V 3 bases and J 7 bases, with 3 bases left between them. The germline V gene has CDR1 SQVTM and CDR2 ANQGSEA. There are 9 residues in the CDR3. CDR3 protein: CSVDGGYTF. CDR3 nucleotides: TGCAGCGTTGACGGTGGCTACACCTTC.

The rearrangement joins TRBV29-1 to TRBJ2-2, with D unclear. The CDR3 is 14 residues long. Germline CDR1 reads SQVTM; CDR2 reads ANQGSEA. V lost 5 bases and J 1 base, leaving 11 bases between the germline ends. DNA for the CDR3: TGCAGCGTTACATTTTCCATGAACACCGGGGAGCTGTTTTTT. Residues: CSVTFSMNTGELFF.

The DNA for the CDR3 is TGTGCCATAGGGCGGGCGGCAGCCTATAATTCACCCCTCCACTTT. This gives the protein CAIGRAAAYNSPLHF. V usage is TRBV19 and J usage is TRBJ1-6; the D is unclear. Trimming stripped 10 bases from V and 2 bases from J, with 15 bases between. Germline lookup yields CDR1 LNHDA and CDR2 SQIVND (reference sequence). The CDR3 totals 15 residues.

The chain joins TRBV7-9 to TRBJ2-5; D gene unclear. CDR3 length: 15 residues. V shed 5 bases and J shed 1 base, with 14 bases lying between them. CDR1 and CDR2 from the germline V gene are SEHNR and FQNEAQ (reference sequence). The chain's CDR3 is CASSRYGLFQETQYF. DNA for the CDR3: TGTGCCAGCAGCCGTTACGGTCTTTTCCAAGAGACCCAGTACTTC.

V usage is TRBV18 and J usage is TRBJ2-1, with a weak D call TRBD1 (6 bases). V lost 2 bases, J lost 8 bases, and 10 bases lay in between. The CDR3 loop spans 13 amino acids. Germline CDR1 reads KGHSH; CDR2 reads LQKENI. CDR3 in DNA: TGTGCCAGCTCACCAAGGGGGTTCGATGAGCAGTTCTTC. Residues: CASSPRGFDEQFF.

The V call is TRBV6-5, the J call TRBJ2-7; perhaps TRBD2 as D (5 bases). Germline CDR1 and CDR2: MNHEY and SVGAGI. This CDR3 region has 13 residues. V lost 7 bases, J lost 5 bases, and 15 bases lay in between. The CDR3 DNA is TGTGCCAGCACTAGCAGGCCCTCTAACGAGCAGTACTTC. Protein: CASTSRPSNEQYF.

This chain joins TRBV18 and TRBJ2-7; TRBD2 might be the D (5 bases). This CDR3 comprises 16 residues. The V gene's germline CDR1 is KGHSH and CDR2 LQKENI. Trimming stripped 3 bases from V and 1 base from J, with 16 bases between. The CDR3 region is CASSPIGIAYSYEQYF. In DNA form, the CDR3 reads TGTGCCAGCTCACCCATCGGGATAGCGTATTCCTACGAGCAGTACTTC.

The rearrangement links TRBV12-3 or TRBV12-4 to TRBJ2-5, with D unclear. The V gene lost 4 bases and the J gene lost 7 bases, with 10 bases spanning the gap. This CDR3 is built from 12 residues. The CDR3 region is CASSSPSRTQYF. CDR3 nucleotides: TGTGCCAGCAGTTCCCCTTCAAGGACCCAGTACTTC.